This TCR beta chain was sequenced during a study of blood T cell repertoires in COVID-19. Measured with immunoSEQ multiplex PCR; TCRdb has only the in-frame clones, and not every one. The data contain some 230,000 clones, 70% to 90% of them singletons. Sequenced: peripheral blood. The receptor comes from a middle-aged man with acute or convalescent COVID-19.

DNA for the CDR3: TGTGCCAGCAGCTCGACAGGGGGAGAGCGCTACACCTTC. It specifies CASSSTGGERYTF. The chain uses TRBV11-3 and TRBJ1-2; TRBD1 agrees at 9 bases. In germline, CDR1 is SGHNT, CDR2 YENEEA. The ends lost 4 bases at V and 9 bases at J; junction bases unmatched: 6. CDR3 size: 13 residues.